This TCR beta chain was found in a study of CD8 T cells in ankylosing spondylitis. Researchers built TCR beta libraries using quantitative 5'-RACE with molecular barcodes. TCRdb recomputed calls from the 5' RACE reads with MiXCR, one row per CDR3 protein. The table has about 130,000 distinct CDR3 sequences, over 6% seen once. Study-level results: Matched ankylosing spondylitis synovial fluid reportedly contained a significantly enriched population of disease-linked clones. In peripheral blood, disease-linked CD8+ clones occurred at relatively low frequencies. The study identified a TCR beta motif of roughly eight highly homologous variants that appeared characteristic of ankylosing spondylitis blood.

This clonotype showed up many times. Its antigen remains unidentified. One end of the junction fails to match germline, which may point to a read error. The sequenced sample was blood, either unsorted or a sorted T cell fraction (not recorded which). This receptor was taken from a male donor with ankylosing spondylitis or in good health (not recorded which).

The CDR3 nucleotides are TGCGCCAGCAGCTCCAGCACAGATACGCAGTATTTT. Translation gives CASSSSTDTQYF. This chain links TRBV6-2 or TRBV6-3 with TRBJ2-3; D remains ambiguous. The CDR3 has 12 residues. CDR1 is MNHEY, CDR2 SVGEGT, per germline.